These 31 T cell receptor beta chains share one sample of origin, sequenced in a study of CD4 T cells in relation to SARS-CoV-2 and coronaviruses. Only in-frame clones appear in the TCRdb table, and some are missing; sequencing was by immunoSEQ multiplex PCR. The table includes under 25,000 clones, roughly 73% detected once. CD4+ T cells from unexposed donors were obtained before the COVID-19 pandemic (2011-2018). CD4+ T cells were isolated from the cells after 10 days of culture. Their cognate antigens are unknown. The sample comprised CD4+ T cells from PBMCs, cultured in vitro. The origin of the receptors is a human donor in good health.

The chain recombines TRBV10-3 with TRBJ2-2; 8 bases match TRBD2. Trimming at V came to 4 bases and at J to 0 bases, leaving 4 bases not matched to a gene. Germline V CDR1 and CDR2: ENHRY, SYGVKD. This CDR3 contains 16 residues. This CDR3 is CAISAGRDANTGELFF. Here the CDR3 DNA reads TGTGCCATCAGTGCCGGGAGGGACGCGAACACCGGGGAGCTGTTTTTT.

V and J are TRBV5-1 and TRBJ1-4, with D possibly matching TRBD1 (5 bases). The CDR3 runs to 13 residues. Trimming pared 4 bases from V and 6 bases from J, leaving 10 bases between. Germline V gene sequence: CDR1 SGHRS, CDR2 YFSETQ. The CDR3 region is CASSPGTDEKLFF. In DNA, the CDR3 is TGCGCCAGCAGCCCCGGGACCGATGAAAAACTGTTTTTT.

The rearrangement joins TRBV18 to TRBJ2-3; D might be TRBD1 (6 bases). From germline, CDR1 is KGHSH and CDR2 LQKENI. V lost 6 bases, J lost 2 bases, and 12 bases lay in between. The CDR3 length is 14 residues. The DNA of the CDR3 is TGTGCCAGCTCGAGACAGGAGTTCACAGATACGCAGTATTTT. Protein product: CASSRQEFTDTQYF.

The CDR3 loop is CASSVIVRTGPMNTEAFF. CDR3 nucleotides: TGTGCCAGCAGTGTAATAGTAAGAACGGGACCCATGAACACTGAAGCTTTCTTT. The rearrangement links TRBV9 to TRBJ1-1, with D perhaps TRBD1 (5 bases). The CDR3 is 18 amino acids. Germline CDR1 reads SGDLS; CDR2 reads YYNGEE. Trimming stripped 5 bases from V and 0 bases from J, with 23 bases between.

The chain is built from TRBV9 and TRBJ2-6, with D perhaps being TRBD1 or TRBD2 (5 bases each). Germline CDR1 is SGDLS and CDR2 is YYNGEE. Trimming pared 4 bases from V and 1 base from J, leaving 15 bases between. CDR3 length equals 17 residues. The CDR3 region has the DNA TGTGCCAGCAGCTATGGGGACGCCACGTCTGGGGCCAACGTCCTGACTTTC. Translated: CASSYGDATSGANVLTF.

This sequence joins TRBV3-1 (or the pseudogene TRBV3-2) and TRBJ2-2, with D unresolved. Germline V lookup: CDR1 LGHDT, CDR2 YNNKEL (reference sequence). This CDR3 is 13 amino acids long. V lost 5 bases and J 5 bases, leaving 9 bases between the germline ends. CDR3 coding DNA: TGTGCCAGCAGCTACGACCGTACCGGGGAGCTGTTTTTT. Protein product: CASSYDRTGELFF.

The chain carries TRBV5-4 and TRBJ2-3; 8 bases are shared with TRBD2. The trim removed 4 bases at V and 0 bases at J, leaving 7 bases unmatched. The CDR3 extends over 16 amino acids. Germline CDR1 SGHNT, CDR2 YYREEE (reference sequence). In DNA, the CDR3 is TGTGCCAGCAGCCTCCGGACTAGCTCGAGCACAGATACGCAGTATTTT. Translated, it gives CASSLRTSSSTDTQYF.

The chain carries TRBV30 and TRBJ2-1, with 10 nucleotides matching TRBD2. CDR1 is GTSNPN, CDR2 SVGIG, per germline (reference sequence). The CDR3 contains 17 residues. The V gene end was trimmed by 1 base and the J gene end by 0 bases; junction bases not matched to a gene: 6. CDR3 nucleotides: TGTGCCTGGAGTGAAGGACTAGCGGCGAGCTCCTACAATGAGCAGTTCTTC. Translating it yields CAWSEGLAASSYNEQFF.

The rearrangement uses TRBV9 and TRBJ1-1; 10 nucleotides agree with TRBD1. The CDR3 extends over 16 amino acids. The germline V gene encodes CDR1 SGDLS and CDR2 YYNGEE. Losses at the gene ends were 0 bases for V and 4 bases for J; bases not matched to a gene: 6. CDR3: CASSVAGTGVGTEAFF. The CDR3 DNA is TGTGCCAGCAGCGTAGCCGGGACAGGGGTTGGCACTGAAGCTTTCTTT.

The V and J genes are TRBV7-7 and TRBJ1-5; D unresolved. Germline values: CDR1 SSHAT, CDR2 FNYEAQ (reference sequence). The CDR3 length is 14 residues. V lost 5 bases and J lost 2, with 10 bases in between. This CDR3 is CASSPGICNQPQHF. CDR3 DNA sequence: TGTGCCAGCAGCCCTGGGATTTGCAATCAGCCCCAGCATTTT.

The chain combines TRBV3-1 (or the pseudogene TRBV3-2) with TRBJ2-1, with TRBD2 matching 8 bases. The CDR3 covers 15 residues. In germline, CDR1 is LGHDT, CDR2 YNNKEL (reference sequence). V shed 1 base and J 9 bases; nucleotides not matched to a gene: 8. CDR3 in DNA: TGTGCCAGCAGCCAAGGACTAGCGAGGTCAAGTGAGCAGTTCTTC. It specifies CASSQGLARSSEQFF.

By its share, this clone is large (0.1 to 1%). The rearrangement joins TRBV25-1 to TRBJ2-3, with D unclear. Germline CDR1 and CDR2: MGHDK and SYGVNS. V lost 4 bases to trimming and J lost 0 bases, with 2 bases between them. This CDR3 is built from 12 residues. The CDR3 loop is CASSASTDTQYF. The CDR3, as DNA: TGTGCCAGCAGTGCTAGCACAGATACGCAGTATTTT. Drawing the rest from reference TRBV25-1 and TRBJ2-3, the complete variable domain is EADIYQTPRYLVIGTGKKITLECSQTMGHDKMYWYQQDPGMELHLIHYSYGVNSTEKGDLSSESTVSRIRTEHFPLTLESARPSHTSQYLCASSASTDTQYFGPGTRLTVL.

This chain joins TRBV4-1 and TRBJ1-1; no clear D. Trimming stripped 4 bases from V and 1 base from J, with 10 bases between. The germline CDR1 and CDR2 sequences are MGHRA and YSYEKL. CDR3 length equals 14 residues. In nucleotides, the CDR3 is TGCGCCAGCAGCCCGCGCTTGGGGAACACTGAAGCTTTCTTT. Translation: CASSPRLGNTEAFF.

This clone was detected once. This sequence joins TRBV19 and TRBJ2-3; 11 nucleotides match TRBD2. The CDR3 covers 13 residues. J lost 3 bases, V lost 8 bases, and 1 base had no gene match. Germline lookup yields CDR1 LNHDA and CDR2 SQIVND (reference sequence). CDR3 sequence reads: CASRLAGTDTQYF. CDR3 nucleotides: TGTGCCAGTCGACTAGCGGGAACAGATACGCAGTATTTT.

The chain combines TRBV19 with TRBJ1-5, with D unclear. Germline CDR1 LNHDA, CDR2 SQIVND (reference sequence). Between the trimmed V and J ends, which lost 3 bases and 6 bases, there was a span of 6 bases. The CDR3 is 12 residues long. The CDR3 here is CASSMPPQPQHF. The CDR3, as DNA: TGTGCCAGTAGTATGCCCCCTCAGCCCCAGCATTTT.

V usage is TRBV28 and J usage is TRBJ2-7; D is possibly TRBD1 (5 bases). This CDR3 region has 15 residues. The V gene's germline CDR1 is MDHEN and CDR2 SYDVKM. The ends were cut back, 4 bases at V and 2 bases at J, with 15 bases in the middle. The CDR3 spells CASSYPGQKAYEQYF. Here the CDR3 DNA reads TGTGCCAGCAGTTACCCAGGACAAAAGGCCTACGAGCAGTACTTC.

V usage is TRBV2 and J usage is TRBJ2-3, with no clear D. V was clipped by 3 bases and J by 2 bases, with 12 bases between them. Germline lookup yields CDR1 SNHLY and CDR2 FYNNEI. The CDR3 is made up of 15 amino acids. CDR3 loop: CASSDSRSFTDTQYF. For the CDR3, the DNA is TGTGCCAGCAGTGATTCCCGGTCGTTCACAGATACGCAGTATTTT.

The gene calls are TRBV6-5 and TRBJ1-4, with D possibly matching TRBD1 (5 bases). Trimming shortened V by 6 bases and J by 12 bases, and 11 bases separated the two germline ends. The germline V gene encodes CDR1 MNHEY and CDR2 SVGAGI. The CDR3 sequence is 11 residues long. The DNA of the CDR3 is TGTGCCAGCAGCCTTCCGGGACAACTGTTTTTT. Amino acids: CASSLPGQLFF.

The rearrangement uses TRBV28 and TRBJ2-1, with 10 bases aligning to TRBD2. Trimming removed 7 bases from V and 6 bases from J; junction bases left unmatched: 6. CDR1 is MDHEN and CDR2 is SYDVKM in the germline V gene. This CDR3 is 14 amino acids long. The CDR3 spells CASIGSGRGNEQFF. The CDR3, as DNA: TGTGCCAGCATTGGGAGCGGGAGGGGCAATGAGCAGTTCTTC.

The rearrangement uses TRBV28 and TRBJ2-4; maybe TRBD1 (5 bases). This CDR3 is built from 11 residues. The V end lost 2 bases, the J end lost 9 bases, and 5 bases lay between the germline ends. Per the germline V gene, CDR1 is MDHEN and CDR2 is SYDVKM. The CDR3 protein is CASSLQGIQYF. CDR3 DNA: TGTGCCAGCAGTTTACAGGGCATTCAGTACTTC.

V is TRBV24-1 and J is TRBJ2-7, with D possibly being TRBD2 (6 bases). V was trimmed by 1 base and J by 8 bases, leaving 8 bases between them. Germline V gene lookup returns CDR1 KGHDR and CDR2 SFDVKD. This CDR3 has 12 residues. CDR3 loop: CATSDLRGKQYF. The CDR3 DNA sequence: TGTGCCACCAGTGATTTACGGGGGAAGCAGTACTTC.

This sequence joins TRBV3-1 (or the pseudogene TRBV3-2) and TRBJ2-1, with D tentatively TRBD1 or TRBD2 (5 bases each). The CDR3 is 12 residues long. CDR1 is LGHDT and CDR2 is YNNKEL in the germline V gene (reference sequence). V was clipped by 4 bases and J by 9 bases, with 10 bases between them. This chain's CDR3 is CASSLQRGEQFF. The DNA of the CDR3 is TGTGCCAGCAGCCTTCAGAGGGGTGAGCAGTTCTTC.

This clone was observed a few times. The CDR3 loop reads CASGLVLGQGPSTFYEQYF. As DNA, the CDR3 is TGTGCTAGTGGTTTGGTACTGGGACAGGGGCCGTCAACATTTTACGAGCAGTACTTC. The chain has TRBV12-5 and TRBJ2-7; 10 bases fit TRBD1. This CDR3 comprises 19 residues. J was trimmed by 4 bases and V by 0 bases; bases with no gene match: 15. The V gene's germline CDR1 is LGHNT and CDR2 FRNRAP.

This chain links TRBV14 with TRBJ2-7; D may correspond to TRBD1 or TRBD2 (5 bases each). The V and J ends lost 0 bases and 3 bases respectively, with 24 bases between them. The CDR3 length is 19 residues. Germline values: CDR1 SGHDN, CDR2 FVKESK. DNA for the CDR3: TGTGCCAGCAGCCAAGATGTTTGGGGACGAGGTTTGGTATACTACGAGCAGTACTTC. Translating it yields CASSQDVWGRGLVYYEQYF.

V gene TRBV4-2 combines with J gene TRBJ1-2; unclear D gene. The CDR3 length is 17 residues. Germline-derived CDR1 and CDR2 are LGHNA and YNFKEQ. The V gene lost 1 base and the J gene lost 1 base, with 16 bases spanning the gap. The CDR3 DNA reads TGTGCCAGCAGCCAAGTCGACGCGACCGCCTATAACTATGGCTACACCTTC. Translation gives CASSQVDATAYNYGYTF.

V usage is TRBV5-1 and J usage is TRBJ1-4; tentatively, D is TRBD1 (6 bases). The ends were cut back, 0 bases at V and 7 bases at J, with 13 bases in the middle. Germline CDR1 SGHRS, CDR2 YFSETQ. The CDR3 runs 15 residues. The CDR3 bases are TGCGCCAGCAGCTTGGCCATGGGGGCGGCTGAAAAACTGTTTTTT. Amino acid sequence: CASSLAMGAAEKLFF.

V gene TRBV10-3 combines with J gene TRBJ1-6; no clear D gene. From germline, CDR1 is ENHRY and CDR2 SYGVKD. Trimming removed 3 bases at V and 7 bases at J, with 10 bases between. The CDR3 sequence is 14 residues long. The CDR3 sequence is CAISDNYGNSPLHF. DNA of the CDR3: TGTGCCATCAGTGATAATTACGGGAATTCACCCCTCCACTTT.

The count of this clone is one. The V gene is TRBV20-1, the J gene TRBJ2-1; 11 bases match TRBD2. This CDR3 has 17 amino acids. The V gene end was trimmed by 3 bases and the J gene end by 6 bases; junction bases not matched to a gene: 13. Germline CDR1 and CDR2: DFQATT and SNEGSKA (reference sequence). CDR3 nucleotides: TGCAGTGCTAGTTCCTTGGGGGGACTAGCGGACTCCAATGAGCAGTTCTTC. Its protein product is CSASSLGGLADSNEQFF.

The chain employs TRBV18 and TRBJ2-5, with 9 bases identical to TRBD2. The CDR3 is 15 residues long. Germline V gene sequence: CDR1 KGHSH, CDR2 LQKENI. Trimming cost V 3 bases and J 4 bases; bases outside gene matches: 6. CDR3 loop: CASSPGSGSGETQYF. CDR3 DNA sequence: TGTGCCAGCTCACCTGGTAGCGGGAGCGGAGAGACCCAGTACTTC.

The DNA for the CDR3 is TGTGCCAGCAGTCGACTAGACAATGAGCAGTTCTTC. As protein: CASSRLDNEQFF. The chain combines TRBV12-3 or TRBV12-4 with TRBJ2-1; possible D gene TRBD2, 6 bases. The CDR3 has 12 residues. Trimming stripped 5 bases from V and 5 bases from J, with 7 bases between.

This rearrangement joins TRBV30 to TRBJ1-1; 7 bases align to TRBD1. The CDR3 is made up of 15 amino acids. Germline lookup yields CDR1 GTSNPN and CDR2 SVGIG (reference sequence). Trimming at V came to 2 bases and at J to 10 bases, leaving 16 bases not matched to a gene. The CDR3 reads CAWSLGDRQGSRAFF. The CDR3 bases are TGTGCCTGGAGTTTAGGGGATAGACAGGGTTCCAGAGCTTTCTTT.